The clone carrying this TCR beta chain has a count of ten or more. The antigen is not known. This sample is part of a study of T-cell memory formation after mild COVID-19. Overall study results and limits: Shrinking CD4+ clones resided mostly in CM and EM, and CD8+ ones in EMRA.

TCRdb reanalysed the 5' RACE reads using MiXCR and keeps one entry per CDR3 protein. Among hundreds of thousands of distinct CDR3 sequences listed, more than 20% were seen once. This CDR3 region has 14 residues. Germline V CDR1 and CDR2: KGHDR, SFDVKD. V lost 6 bases to trimming and J lost 6 bases; unmatched junction nucleotides: 5. The sequencing sample was made of PBMCs or a T cell subset sorted from them (not recorded which). The V gene is TRBV24-1, the J gene TRBJ2-2; 8 bases are a match to TRBD1. The TCR was taken from an adult woman who had mild COVID-19 (a few samples of this study predate the infection). Cell type and time point are not known. CDR3 coding DNA: TGTGCCACCAGTTCAGACAGGGGAGCCGGGGAGCTGTTTTTT. Protein: CATSSDRGAGELFF.